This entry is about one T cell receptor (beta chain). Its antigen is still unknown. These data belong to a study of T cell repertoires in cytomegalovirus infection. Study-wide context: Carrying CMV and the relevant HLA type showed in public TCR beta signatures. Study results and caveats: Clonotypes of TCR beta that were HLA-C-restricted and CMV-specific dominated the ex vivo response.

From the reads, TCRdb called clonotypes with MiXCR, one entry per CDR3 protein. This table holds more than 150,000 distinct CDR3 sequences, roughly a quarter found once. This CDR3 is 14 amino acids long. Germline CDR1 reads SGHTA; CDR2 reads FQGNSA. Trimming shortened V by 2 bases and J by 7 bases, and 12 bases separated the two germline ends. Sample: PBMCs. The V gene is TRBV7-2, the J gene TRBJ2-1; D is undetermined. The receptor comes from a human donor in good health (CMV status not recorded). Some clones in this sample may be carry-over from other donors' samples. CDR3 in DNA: TGTGCCAGCAGCTTAAGGGCCAACATAAATGAGCAGTTCTTC. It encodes CASSLRANINEQFF.